This T cell receptor beta chain was sequenced during a study of OX40 agonist ivuxolimab in advanced cancers. Study as a whole: Those treated in dose escalation had hepatocellular carcinoma, melanoma, renal cell cancer or head and neck cancer. Study-level points and caveats: By week 6 at 0.1 to 3.0 mg/kg, blood CD4+ and CD8+ T cells had expanded clonally.

TCRdb's copy holds only in-frame clones and misses some; the assay was immunoSEQ multiplex PCR. The sample lists 75,000 to 80,000 clones; approximately 95% were seen once. CDR1 and CDR2 (germline): SGHVS, FQNEAQ. V dropped 1 base and J dropped 3 bases, with 4 bases sitting between them. The CDR3 has 12 residues. As to this clone: What it recognizes is unknown. Being one base from a much bigger clone, this may be a read error.

This TCR came from an adult with an advanced solid tumor such as melanoma, head and neck, liver or kidney cancer. Sequenced here: CD4+ or CD8+ T cells sorted from blood, sampled in a trial of the OX40 agonist ivuxolimab. J is TRBJ2-7 and V is TRBV7-8; D not resolved. For the CDR3, the DNA is TGTGCCAGCAGCTTAGGGGTCTACGAGCAGTACTTC. Translation: CASSLGVYEQYF.